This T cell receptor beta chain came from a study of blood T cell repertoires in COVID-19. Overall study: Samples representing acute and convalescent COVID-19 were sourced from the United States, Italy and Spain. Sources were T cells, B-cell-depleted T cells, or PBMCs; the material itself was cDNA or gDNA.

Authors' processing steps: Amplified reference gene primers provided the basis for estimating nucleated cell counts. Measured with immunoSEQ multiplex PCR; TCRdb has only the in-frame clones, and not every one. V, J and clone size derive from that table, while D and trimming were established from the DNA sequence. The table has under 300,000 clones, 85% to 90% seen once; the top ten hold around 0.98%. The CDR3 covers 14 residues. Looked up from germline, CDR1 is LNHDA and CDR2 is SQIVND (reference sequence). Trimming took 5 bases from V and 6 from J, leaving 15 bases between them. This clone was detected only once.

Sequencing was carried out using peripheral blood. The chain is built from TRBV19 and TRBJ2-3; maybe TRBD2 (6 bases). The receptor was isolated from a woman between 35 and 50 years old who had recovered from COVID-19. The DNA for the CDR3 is TGTGCCAGTAGTCCACCCGGAGGGCCGGATACGCAGTATTTT. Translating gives CASSPPGGPDTQYF.